Each of the 16 T cell receptor beta chains below was sequenced from the same sample in a study of spatial heterogeneity in lung cancer. TCRdb passed the 5' RACE reads through MiXCR, listing each CDR3 protein once. The sample holds 3,500 to 4,000 distinct CDR3 sequences, around 6.7% seen once. Time point defined: sample taken at primary tumor resection. The authors sequenced whole RNA from tumor, nontumor lung or frozen PBMC without sorting. Here the sequenced sample was normal lung tissue next to the tumor, taken at surgery. These receptors all stem from a male donor with early-stage non-small cell lung cancer.

The chain employs TRBV30 and TRBJ1-1; D is possibly TRBD1 (6 bases). The CDR3 consists of 12 residues. V lost 5 bases and J lost 5, with 12 bases in between. Germline V gene sequence: CDR1 GTSNPN, CDR2 SVGIG (reference sequence). In DNA, the CDR3 is TGTGCCTGGGGAACGACAGGAACTGAAGCTTTCTTT. Translated: CAWGTTGTEAFF. The full variable domain, with the rest looked up from reference TRBV30 and TRBJ1-1, is SQTIHQWPATLVQPVGSPLSLECTVEGTSNPNLYWYRQAAGRGLQLLFYSVGIGQISSEVPQNLSASRPQDRQFILSSKKLLLSDSGFYLCAWGTTGTEAFFGQGTRLTVV.

The chain has TRBV7-3 and TRBJ2-7; the D gene is possibly TRBD1 (6 bases). V lost 1 base to trimming and J lost 6 bases, with 10 bases between them. Germline CDR1 and CDR2: SGHTA and FQGTGA. This CDR3 region has 13 residues. DNA for the CDR3: TGTGCCAGCAGCTTAAATGGGGGCCGCGAGCAGTACTTC. Protein: CASSLNGGREQYF. Based on the CDR3 plus reference TRBV7-3 and TRBJ2-7, the full variable domain is GAGVSQTPSNKVTEKGKYVELRCDPISGHTALYWYRQSLGQGPEFLIYFQGTGAADDSGLPNDRFFAVRPEGSVSTLKIQRTERGDSAVYLCASSLNGGREQYFGPGTRLTVT.

This clonotype is judged medium-sized. J is TRBJ2-2 and V is TRBV4-1; 7 bases agree with TRBD2. Germline V CDR1 and CDR2: MGHRA, YSYEKL. The CDR3 has 16 residues. With V trimmed by 1 base and J by 5 bases, 7 bases remained unmatched. The CDR3 loop is CASSQALTGGTGELFF. The CDR3 nucleotides are TGCGCCAGCAGCCAAGCTCTAACGGGGGGAACCGGGGAGCTGTTTTTT.

This clonotype was counted ten times or more. The V call is TRBV4-1, the J call TRBJ1-1; D ambiguous. Looked up from germline, CDR1 is MGHRA and CDR2 is YSYEKL. The CDR3 contains 14 residues. V lost 0 bases, J lost 5 bases, and 10 bases lay in between. This chain's CDR3 is CASSQETAWTEAFF. The CDR3 coding sequence is TGCGCCAGCAGCCAAGAGACGGCCTGGACTGAAGCTTTCTTT.

This clonotype was recorded many times. V and J are TRBV5-1 and TRBJ2-7, with 9 bases that match TRBD2. Germline CDR1 is SGHRS and CDR2 is YFSETQ. Losses at the gene ends were 2 bases for V and 7 bases for J; bases not matched to a gene: 7. The CDR3 sequence is 14 residues long. CDR3 bases: TGCGCCAGCAGCTTTCTAGCGGGATCGGGGGAGCAGTACGTC. Its protein is CASSFLAGSGEQYV.

By frequency in the sample, this clonotype is large. The V and J genes are TRBV7-9 and TRBJ2-1, with TRBD1 matching 9 bases. J lost 6 bases, V lost 5 bases, and 11 bases had no gene match. The germline V gene has CDR1 SEHNR and CDR2 FQNEAQ (reference sequence). This CDR3 region has 16 residues. CDR3 bases: TGTGCCAGCAGCCCAGAACAGGGGGCGCGAAGCAATGAGCAGTTCTTC. Its protein product is CASSPEQGARSNEQFF.

This clonotype was observed many times. The V call is TRBV29-1, the J call TRBJ2-1; unclear D gene. Germline CDR1 SQVTM, CDR2 ANQGSEA. This CDR3 contains 13 residues. Deletions cut 3 bases from V and 6 bases from J, with 12 bases between. CDR3 DNA: TGCAGCGTTGACTTTGTGGGAATCAATGAGCAGTTCTTC. Its protein product is CSVDFVGINEQFF.

The chain links TRBV21-1 to TRBJ2-5; TRBD2 is the table's D call and was not checked against the DNA. TRBV21-1 is labeled a pseudogene. The CDR3 runs 15 residues. The CDR3 loop is CASSATRGVQETQYF. Here the CDR3 DNA reads TGTGCCAGCAGCGCGACTAGAGGGGTTCAAGAGACCCAGTACTTC.

In its sample, this clonotype is medium-sized. The V gene is TRBV7-9, the J gene TRBJ2-3, with 11 bases aligning to TRBD2. The CDR3 sequence is 16 residues long. V dropped 6 bases and J dropped 2; count of bases not matched to a gene: 7. In germline, CDR1 is SEHNR, CDR2 FQNEAQ (reference sequence). The CDR3: CASSPLAGGPTDTQYF. The CDR3 DNA reads TGTGCCAGCAGTCCGCTAGCGGGGGGCCCCACAGATACGCAGTATTTT.

This clonotype ranks as medium-sized. The chain joins TRBV12-3 or TRBV12-4 to TRBJ2-6; D might be TRBD2 (6 bases). V was pared by 7 bases and J by 1 base, with 8 bases between. The CDR3 runs to 14 residues. In DNA, the CDR3 is TGTGCCAGCAAGGGGAGGTCTGGGGCCAACGTCCTGACTTTC. Translating it yields CASKGRSGANVLTF.

This clonotype was seen ten or more times. This sequence joins TRBV12-3 or TRBV12-4 and TRBJ2-5, with 7 positions matching TRBD2. This CDR3 spans 14 amino acids. The junction had 7 bases not matched to a gene; V was cut back by 8 bases and J by 1 base. The CDR3 coding sequence is TGTGCCAGCGGGGAGGGGCCCATCCAAGAGACCCAGTACTTC. Protein sequence: CASGEGPIQETQYF.

This clonotype is judged medium-sized. The V and J genes are TRBV3-1 and TRBJ2-7; TRBD1 matches 7 bases. The CDR3 is made up of 14 amino acids. From germline, CDR1 is LGHDT and CDR2 YNNKEL (reference sequence). V was pared by 0 bases and J by 6 bases, with 5 bases of the junction left unmatched. In nucleotides, the CDR3 is TGTGCCAGCAGCCAAGAAATGACAGGGTCCGAGCAGTACTTC. Protein: CASSQEMTGSEQYF.

This clonotype is medium-sized by share. This chain connects TRBV12-3 or TRBV12-4 to TRBJ2-1; D remains ambiguous. Trimming pared 2 bases from V and 4 bases from J, leaving 15 bases between. This CDR3 has 16 amino acids. The CDR3 nucleotides read TGTGCCAGCAGTTTAAGAACTCTCGGGCCATACAATGAGCAGTTCTTC. Protein product: CASSLRTLGPYNEQFF.

This clonotype is labeled medium-sized. The CDR3 reads CASSYGGAHGNTIYF. The CDR3 DNA reads as TGTGCCAGCAGTTACGGAGGGGCGCATGGAAACACCATATATTTT. V and J are TRBV6-5 and TRBJ1-3, with D maybe TRBD1 (5 bases). The CDR3 length is 15 residues. V lost 2 bases, J lost 3 bases, and 11 bases lay in between. CDR1 is MNHEY and CDR2 is SVGAGI in the germline V gene.

The V and J genes are TRBV9 and TRBJ2-2; D remains ambiguous. Deletions cut 7 bases from V and 6 bases from J, with 16 bases between. The CDR3 runs 14 residues. Germline lookup yields CDR1 SGDLS and CDR2 YYNGEE. The CDR3 loop reads CASSTRLGPGELFF. The DNA of the CDR3 is TGTGCCAGCTCGACCCGCTTAGGTCCCGGGGAGCTGTTTTTT. Full variable domain (missing parts from reference TRBV9 and TRBJ2-2): DSGVTQTPKHLITATGQRVTLRCSPRSGDLSVYWYQQSLDQGLQFLIQYYNGEERAKGNILERFSAQQFPDLHSELNLSSLELGDSALYFCASSTRLGPGELFFGEGSRLTVL.

In its sample, this clonotype was seen many times. CDR3 coding DNA: TGTGCCAGCAGGGGTCAGGGAATGAACACTGAAGCTTTCTTT. Translated: CASRGQGMNTEAFF. The V and J genes are TRBV21-1 and TRBJ1-1; TRBD1 is taken as the D call from the table, unchecked against the DNA. TRBV21-1 is listed as a pseudogene. The CDR3 is made up of 14 amino acids.